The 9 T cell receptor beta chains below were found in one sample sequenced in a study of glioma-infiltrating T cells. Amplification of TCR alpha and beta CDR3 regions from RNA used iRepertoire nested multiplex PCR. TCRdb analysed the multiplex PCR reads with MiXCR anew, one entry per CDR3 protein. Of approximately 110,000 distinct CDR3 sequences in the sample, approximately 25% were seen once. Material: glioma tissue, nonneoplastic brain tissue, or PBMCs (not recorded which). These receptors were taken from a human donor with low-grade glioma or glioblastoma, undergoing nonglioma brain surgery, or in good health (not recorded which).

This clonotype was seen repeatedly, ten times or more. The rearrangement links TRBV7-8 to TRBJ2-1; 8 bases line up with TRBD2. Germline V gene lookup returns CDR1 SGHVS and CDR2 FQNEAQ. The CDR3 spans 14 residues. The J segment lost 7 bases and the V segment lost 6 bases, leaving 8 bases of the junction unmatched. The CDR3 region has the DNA TGTGCCAGCAGTTTTACCGGGACTAGAAATGAGCAGTTCTTC. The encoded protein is CASSFTGTRNEQFF.

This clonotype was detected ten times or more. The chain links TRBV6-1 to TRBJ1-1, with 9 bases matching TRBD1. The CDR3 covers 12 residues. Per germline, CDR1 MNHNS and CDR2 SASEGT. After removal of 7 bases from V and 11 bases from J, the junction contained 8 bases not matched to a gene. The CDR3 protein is CASTGTGTSAFF. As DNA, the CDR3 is TGTGCCAGCACTGGGACAGGGACGTCGGCTTTCTTT.

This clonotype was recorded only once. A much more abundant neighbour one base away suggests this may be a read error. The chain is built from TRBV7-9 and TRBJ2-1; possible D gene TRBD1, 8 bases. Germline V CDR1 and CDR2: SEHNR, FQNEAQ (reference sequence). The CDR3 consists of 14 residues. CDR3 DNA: TGTGCCAGCAGCTCACAGGGGGGGGTAACTGAGCAGTCCTTC. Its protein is CASSSQGGVTEQSF.

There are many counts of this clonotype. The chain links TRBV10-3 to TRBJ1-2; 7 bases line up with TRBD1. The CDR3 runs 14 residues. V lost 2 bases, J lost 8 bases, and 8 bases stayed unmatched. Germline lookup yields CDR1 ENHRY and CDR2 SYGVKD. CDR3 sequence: CAISEIRGRRGYTF. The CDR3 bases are TGTGCCATCAGTGAGATAAGGGGGCGCCGAGGCTACACCTTC.

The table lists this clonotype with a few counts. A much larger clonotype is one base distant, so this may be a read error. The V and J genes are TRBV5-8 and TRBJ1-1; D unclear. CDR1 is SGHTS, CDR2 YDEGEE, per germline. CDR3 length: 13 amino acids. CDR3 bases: TGTGCCAGCAGCATCATATCGAACACTGAAGCTTCCTTT. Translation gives CASSIISNTEASF.

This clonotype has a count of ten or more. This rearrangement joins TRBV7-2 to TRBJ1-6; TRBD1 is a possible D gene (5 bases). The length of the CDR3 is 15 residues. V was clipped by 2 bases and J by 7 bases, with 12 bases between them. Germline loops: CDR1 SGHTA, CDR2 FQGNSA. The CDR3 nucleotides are TGTGCCAGCAGCTTATCTCCAGGGCCCAATTCACCCCTCCACTTT. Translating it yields CASSLSPGPNSPLHF. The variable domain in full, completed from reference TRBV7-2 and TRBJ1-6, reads GAGVSQSPSNKVTEKGKDVELRCDPISGHTALYWYRQSLGQGLEFLIYFQGNSAPDKSGLPSDRFSAERTGGSVSTLTIQRTQQEDSAVYLCASSLSPGPNSPLHFGNGTRLTVT.

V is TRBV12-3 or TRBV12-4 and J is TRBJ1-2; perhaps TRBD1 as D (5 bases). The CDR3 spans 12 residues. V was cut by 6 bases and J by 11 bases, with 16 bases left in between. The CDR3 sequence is CASSFAQGEYTF. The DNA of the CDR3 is TGTGCCAGCAGCTTCGCCCAAGGGGAGTACACCTTC.

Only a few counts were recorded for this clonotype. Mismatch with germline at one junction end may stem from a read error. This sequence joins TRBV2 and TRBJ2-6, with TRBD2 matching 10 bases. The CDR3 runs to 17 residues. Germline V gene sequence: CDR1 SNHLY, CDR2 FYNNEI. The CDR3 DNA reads TGTGTCAGCTGGACTAGCGGACTCTCTGGTGAGGCCAACGTCCTGACTTTC. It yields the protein CVSWTSGLSGEANVLTF. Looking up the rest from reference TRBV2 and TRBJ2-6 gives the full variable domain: EPEVTQTPSHQVTQMGQEVILRCVPISNHLYFYWYRQILGQKVEFLVSFYNNEISEKSEIFDDQFSVERPDGSNFTLKIRSTKLEDSAMYFCVSWTSGLSGEANVLTFGAGSRLTVL.

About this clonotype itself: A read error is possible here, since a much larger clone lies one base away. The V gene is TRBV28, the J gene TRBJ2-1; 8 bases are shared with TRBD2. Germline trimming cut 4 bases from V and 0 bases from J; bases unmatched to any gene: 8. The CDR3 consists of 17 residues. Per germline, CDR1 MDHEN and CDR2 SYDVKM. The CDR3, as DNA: TGTGCCAGCAGTTCACCTGAGAGCGGGAGCTCCTACAATGAGCAGTTCTTC. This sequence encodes CASSSPESGSSYNEQFF. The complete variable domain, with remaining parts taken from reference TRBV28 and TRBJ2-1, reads DVKVTQSSRYLVKRTGEKVFLECVQDMDHENMFWYRQDPGLGLRLIYFSYDVKMKEKGDIPEGYSVSREKKERFSLILESASTNQTSMYLCASSSPESGSSYNEQFFGPGTRLTVL.